This T cell receptor beta chain was identified during a study of technical replicates of blood from a handful of donors. Measured with immunoSEQ multiplex PCR; TCRdb has only the in-frame clones, and not every one. The sample lists roughly 70,000 clones, around 93% occurring once. The germline CDR1 and CDR2 sequences are PRHDT and FYEKMQ (reference sequence). The CDR3 is 14 amino acids. Trimming stripped 2 bases from V and 5 bases from J, with 12 bases between. The chain uses TRBV13 and TRBJ1-1, with D possibly being TRBD1 (6 bases). This clonotype originated in a human donor in good health. The source material was T cells isolated from PBMCs. The CDR3 spells CASSLIGGRTEAFF. The CDR3 bases are TGTGCCAGCAGCTTAATTGGGGGCCGAACTGAAGCTTTCTTT.